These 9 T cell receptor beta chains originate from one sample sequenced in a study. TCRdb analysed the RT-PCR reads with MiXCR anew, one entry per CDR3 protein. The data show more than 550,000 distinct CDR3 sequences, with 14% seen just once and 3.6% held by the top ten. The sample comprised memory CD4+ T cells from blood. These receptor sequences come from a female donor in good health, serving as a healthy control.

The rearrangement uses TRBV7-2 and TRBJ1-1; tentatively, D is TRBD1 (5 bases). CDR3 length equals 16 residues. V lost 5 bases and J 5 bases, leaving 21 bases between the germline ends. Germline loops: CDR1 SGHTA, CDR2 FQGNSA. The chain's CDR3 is CASSPRGGWGVTEAFF. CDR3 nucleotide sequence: TGTGCCAGCAGCCCTCGCGGGGGGTGGGGTGTGACTGAAGCTTTCTTT.

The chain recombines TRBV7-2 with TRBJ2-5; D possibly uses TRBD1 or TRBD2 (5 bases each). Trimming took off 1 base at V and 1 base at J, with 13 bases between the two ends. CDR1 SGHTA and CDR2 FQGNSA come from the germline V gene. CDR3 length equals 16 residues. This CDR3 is CASSLGGTVFQETQYF. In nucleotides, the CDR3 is TGTGCCAGCAGCTTAGGTGGGACCGTCTTCCAAGAGACCCAGTACTTC.

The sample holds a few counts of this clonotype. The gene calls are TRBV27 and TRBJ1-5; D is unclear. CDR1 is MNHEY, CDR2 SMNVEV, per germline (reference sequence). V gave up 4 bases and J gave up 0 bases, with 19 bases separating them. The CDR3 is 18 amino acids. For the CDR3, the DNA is TGTGCCAGCAGTTCCTCAAATTCGGCCGAAGATAGCAATCAGCCCCAGCATTTT. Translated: CASSSSNSAEDSNQPQHF.

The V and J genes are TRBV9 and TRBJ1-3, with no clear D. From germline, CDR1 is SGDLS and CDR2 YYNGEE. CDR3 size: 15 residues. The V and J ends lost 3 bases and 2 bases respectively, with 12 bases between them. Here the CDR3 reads CASSDTGYPGNTIYF. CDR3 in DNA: TGTGCCAGCAGCGATACGGGTTATCCTGGAAACACCATATATTTT.

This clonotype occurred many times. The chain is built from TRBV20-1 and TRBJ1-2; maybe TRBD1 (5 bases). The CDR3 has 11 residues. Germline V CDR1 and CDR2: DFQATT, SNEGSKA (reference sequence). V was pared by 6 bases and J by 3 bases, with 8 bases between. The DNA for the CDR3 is TGCAGTGCCTCGACAGACTATGGCTACACCTTC. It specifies CSASTDYGYTF.

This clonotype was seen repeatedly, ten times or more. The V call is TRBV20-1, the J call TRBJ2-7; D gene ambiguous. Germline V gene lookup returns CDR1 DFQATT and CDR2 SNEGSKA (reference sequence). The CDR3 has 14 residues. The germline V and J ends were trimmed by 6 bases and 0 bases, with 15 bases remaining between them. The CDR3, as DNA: TGCAGTGCACCACCCCCGGGCACCTCCTACGAGCAGTACTTC. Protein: CSAPPPGTSYEQYF.

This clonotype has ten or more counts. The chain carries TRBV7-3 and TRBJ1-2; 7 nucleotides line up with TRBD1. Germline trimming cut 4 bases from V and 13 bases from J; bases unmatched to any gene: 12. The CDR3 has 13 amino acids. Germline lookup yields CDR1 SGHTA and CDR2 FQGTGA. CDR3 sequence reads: CASSSQGTGTVTF. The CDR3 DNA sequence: TGTGCCAGCAGCTCGCAGGGGACCGGGACAGTCACCTTC. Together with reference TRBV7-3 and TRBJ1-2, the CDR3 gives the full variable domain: GAGVSQTPSNKVTEKGKYVELRCDPISGHTALYWYRQSLGQGPEFLIYFQGTGAADDSGLPNDRFFAVRPEGSVSTLKIQRTERGDSAVYLCASSSQGTGTVTFGSGTRLTVV.

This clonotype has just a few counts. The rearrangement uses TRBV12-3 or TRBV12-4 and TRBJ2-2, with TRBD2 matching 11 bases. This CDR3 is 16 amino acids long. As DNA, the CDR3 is TGTGCTACCACCTCGGGACTAGCGGCTCTGGGCGGGGAGCTGTTTTTT. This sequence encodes CATTSGLAALGGELFF.

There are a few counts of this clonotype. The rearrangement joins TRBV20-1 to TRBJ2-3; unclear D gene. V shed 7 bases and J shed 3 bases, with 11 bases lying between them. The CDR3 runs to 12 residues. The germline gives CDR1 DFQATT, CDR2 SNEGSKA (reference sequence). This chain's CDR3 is CSGVLGTDTQYF. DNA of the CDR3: TGCAGTGGGGTATTGGGTACAGATACGCAGTATTTT.